This TCR beta chain was sequenced during a study of blood T cell repertoires in COVID-19. On the study more broadly: Acute-phase and convalescent COVID-19 samples originated in the United States, Italy and Spain. The analysed material was cDNA or gDNA that came from T cells, B-cell-depleted T cells, or PBMCs.

Losses at the gene ends were 1 base for V and 5 bases for J; bases not matched to a gene: 9. Germline V gene sequence: CDR1 SGHDT, CDR2 YYEEEE. This CDR3 region has 17 residues. The authors' processing: Estimation of nucleated cell counts relied on the amplification of reference gene primers. Here immunoSEQ multiplex PCR was the method, and the copy in TCRdb shows in-frame clones only, minus some. V and J calls and clone size are copied from that table; D and trimming were computed from the DNA. The sample carries about 140,000 clones, approximately 85% recorded once. This clone was recorded only once.

V gene TRBV5-6 combines with J gene TRBJ1-1, with 12 positions matching TRBD1. The TCR sequence derives from a woman aged 80 or over with acute or convalescent COVID-19. Material: peripheral blood. In DNA, the CDR3 is TGTGCCAGCAGCTTGCCCGGGACAGGGGGCGCGGGGACTGAAGCTTTCTTT. It specifies CASSLPGTGGAGTEAFF.